The 25 T cell receptor beta chains presented below share a single source sample, sequenced in a study of T cell repertoires in cytomegalovirus infection. TCRdb re-called the reads through MiXCR, storing one row per CDR3 protein. The sample yields roughly 230,000 distinct CDR3 sequences, approximately 22% seen once. The sample comprised CD8+ T cells from PBMCs. These receptors originate from a human donor in good health (CMV status not recorded). Some clones in this sample may be carry-over from other donors' samples.

This clonotype was detected a few times. The chain's CDR3 is CASTDSGPGGAFF. The CDR3 coding sequence is TGTGCCAGCACCGACTCGGGTCCAGGTGGAGCTTTCTTT. The rearrangement uses TRBV6-1 and TRBJ1-1; the D is unclear. The CDR3 covers 13 residues. The germline CDR1 and CDR2 sequences are MNHNS and SASEGT. Trimming left V 7 bases short and J 10 bases short, with 19 bases between.

The J gene is TRBJ2-3, the V gene TRBV27; tentative D call: TRBD2 (5 bases). CDR3 size: 14 residues. The germline V gene encodes CDR1 MNHEY and CDR2 SMNVEV (reference sequence). V lost 2 bases, J lost 6 bases, and 12 bases lay in between. The CDR3 DNA follows: TGTGCCAGCAGTTTAAGGAGTGGCGGGGATACGCAGTATTTT. This gives the protein CASSLRSGGDTQYF.

This clonotype was found many times. The V call is TRBV20-1, the J call TRBJ2-3, with D possibly matching TRBD2 (6 bases). CDR1 is DFQATT and CDR2 is SNEGSKA in the germline V gene (reference sequence). Trimming cost V 6 bases and J 6 bases, with 19 bases left between them. The CDR3 length is 14 residues. The CDR3 region has the DNA TGCAGTGCCCCTGGGACTCCGAGCTCCGATACGCAGTATTTT. This gives the protein CSAPGTPSSDTQYF.

This clonotype has ten or more counts. The V and J genes are TRBV28 and TRBJ2-3; the D gene is possibly TRBD1 (5 bases). The CDR3 has 14 residues. CDR1 and CDR2 from the germline V gene are MDHEN and SYDVKM. V shed 6 bases and J shed 6 bases, with 16 bases lying between them. The CDR3 sequence: CASSLFRGRDTQYF. CDR3 DNA: TGTGCCAGCAGCCTGTTTAGGGGCAGGGATACGCAGTATTTT.

The V call is TRBV20-1, the J call TRBJ1-1, with no clear D. The length of the CDR3 is 14 residues. Trimming left V 1 base short and J 1 base short, with 10 bases between. The V gene's germline CDR1 is DFQATT and CDR2 SNEGSKA (reference sequence). This CDR3 reads CSARVVGGNTEAFF. The CDR3 DNA is TGCAGTGCTAGAGTTGTTGGTGGGAACACTGAAGCTTTCTTT.

J is TRBJ2-7 and V is TRBV20-1, with 12 bases matching TRBD1. Trimming cost V 0 bases and J 6 bases; bases outside gene matches: 6. CDR3 length: 15 residues. The germline V gene has CDR1 DFQATT and CDR2 SNEGSKA (reference sequence). Here the CDR3 DNA reads TGCAGTGCTAGAGACTTGGGACAGGGGGCGGGCGAGCAGTACTTC. Translating it yields CSARDLGQGAGEQYF.

This clonotype showed up many times. Written as DNA, the CDR3 is TGTGCCAGCAGCTTACTCTCGCTGGGTGGCACTGAAGCTTTCTTT. Encoded protein: CASSLLSLGGTEAFF. The rearrangement uses TRBV7-2 and TRBJ1-1; D ambiguous. Germline CDR1 and CDR2: SGHTA and FQGNSA. There are 15 residues in the CDR3. Trimming took off 2 bases at V and 4 bases at J, with 14 bases between the two ends.

This clonotype appeared a few times. The chain combines TRBV7-9 with TRBJ2-6; TRBD1 matches at 7 bases. The V gene's germline CDR1 is SEHNR and CDR2 FQNEAQ (reference sequence). V lost 5 bases to trimming and J lost 2 bases; unmatched junction nucleotides: 15. The CDR3 runs to 19 residues. In DNA form, the CDR3 reads TGTGCCAGCAGCCCGAACCTACAGACAGGGACAACTGGGGCCAACGTCCTGACTTTC. It translates to CASSPNLQTGTTGANVLTF.

This clonotype was found many times. The genes are TRBV7-2 and TRBJ1-2; no reliable D call. V was shortened by 2 bases and J by 0 bases, with 10 bases between the two germline ends. The CDR3 is 15 residues long. Germline CDR1 reads SGHTA; CDR2 reads FQGNSA. For the CDR3, the DNA is TGTGCCAGCAGCTTATACACCCGTACTAACTATGGCTACACCTTC. This gives the protein CASSLYTRTNYGYTF.

With regard to this clonotype: The conserved closing phenylalanine or tryptophan is absent in this CDR3, likely reflecting a read error. The V and J genes are TRBV4-1 and TRBJ1-3; 10 nucleotides align to TRBD1. From germline, CDR1 is MGHRA and CDR2 YSYEKL. With 2 bases clipped from V and 9 bases from J, the junction kept 7 bases outside the gene matches. The CDR3 spans 15 residues. CDR3 sequence reads: CASSQFETGGTTIYV. The CDR3 DNA reads TGCGCCAGCAGCCAATTTGAGACAGGGGGCACCACCATATATGTT.

CDR3 in amino acids: CASSSGTPFQPQHF. The CDR3 DNA is TGTGCCAGCAGCAGCGGGACTCCCTTTCAGCCCCAGCATTTT. The chain joins TRBV12-3 or TRBV12-4 to TRBJ1-5; maybe TRBD1 (5 bases). The CDR3 has 14 residues. V lost 6 bases, J lost 6 bases, and 15 bases lay in between.

This clonotype was counted only a few times. The chain has TRBV6-6 and TRBJ2-7; D call uncertain. Trimming shortened V by 5 bases and J by 0 bases, and 14 bases separated the two germline ends. This CDR3 is 15 amino acids long. CDR1 is MNHNY, CDR2 SVGAGI, per germline (reference sequence). The CDR3 loop is CASSPLPGASYEQYF. DNA of the CDR3: TGTGCCAGCAGTCCTCTGCCAGGCGCCTCCTACGAGCAGTACTTC.

This clonotype has only a few counts. The chain has TRBV10-3 and TRBJ2-3; 9 bases match TRBD1. Germline CDR1 and CDR2: ENHRY and SYGVKD. The V gene end was trimmed by 6 bases and the J gene end by 6 bases; junction bases not matched to a gene: 7. The CDR3 contains 14 residues. DNA of the CDR3: TGTGCCATCAGGGGGACAGGGAAAGGCGATACGCAGTATTTT. Translating gives CAIRGTGKGDTQYF.

This clonotype was seen more than once but under ten times. The J gene is TRBJ1-1, the V gene TRBV2; D is uncertain. The CDR3 has 16 amino acids. V lost 3 bases and J lost 0, with 14 bases in between. Germline assignment: CDR1 SNHLY and CDR2 FYNNEI. CDR3 in amino acids: CASSDRLDLVNTEAFF. In DNA, the CDR3 is TGTGCCAGCAGTGATAGGTTGGATCTAGTGAACACTGAAGCTTTCTTT.

This clonotype was counted only a few times. The rearrangement joins TRBV12-3 or TRBV12-4 to TRBJ2-7; D not resolved. Trimming removed 5 bases from V and 3 bases from J, with 8 bases in between. This CDR3 is built from 12 residues. CDR3 sequence: CASSAVIYEQYF. Here the CDR3 DNA reads TGTGCCAGCAGTGCAGTTATCTACGAGCAGTACTTC.

This CDR3 reads CASSDPGTGFGYTF. Written as DNA, the CDR3 is TGTGCCAGCAGTGATCCCGGGACAGGGTTTGGCTACACCTTC. The rearrangement joins TRBV28 to TRBJ1-2; 9 bases align to TRBD1. Germline V gives CDR1 MDHEN, CDR2 SYDVKM. The CDR3 contains 14 residues. Trimming cost V 5 bases and J 7 bases; bases outside gene matches: 8.

This clonotype was recorded at least ten times. The chain recombines TRBV7-6 with TRBJ2-3, with D perhaps TRBD1 (6 bases). V was clipped by 9 bases and J by 1 base, with 14 bases between them. CDR1 and CDR2 from the germline V gene are SGHVS and FNYEAQ. The CDR3 loop spans 14 amino acids. CDR3 amino acids: CASRDTMGTDTQYF. CDR3 nucleotide sequence: TGTGCCAGTCGGGACACCATGGGCACAGATACGCAGTATTTT.

This chain connects TRBV5-1 to TRBJ2-1, with unresolved D. Germline CDR1 SGHRS, CDR2 YFSETQ. The CDR3 sequence is 15 residues long. V was pared by 1 base and J by 0 bases, with 8 bases between. CDR3 protein: CASSLTLVSYNEQFF. The CDR3 nucleotides are TGCGCCAGCAGCTTGACTCTCGTCTCCTACAATGAGCAGTTCTTC.

In DNA, the CDR3 is TGTGCCAGTATTGGTTTGTGGGGGGCCGATGAAAAACTGTTTTTT. Amino acids: CASIGLWGADEKLFF. V usage is TRBV28 and J usage is TRBJ1-4; tentative D call: TRBD1 (6 bases). Germline CDR1 MDHEN, CDR2 SYDVKM. Trimming cost V 9 bases and J 6 bases, with 20 bases left between them. This CDR3 spans 15 amino acids. The full variable domain, with the rest looked up from reference TRBV28 and TRBJ1-4, is DVKVTQSSRYLVKRTGEKVFLECVQDMDHENMFWYRQDPGLGLRLIYFSYDVKMKEKGDIPEGYSVSREKKERFSLILESASTNQTSMYLCASIGLWGADEKLFFGSGTQLSVL.

This clonotype has more than one count but fewer than ten. The rearrangement joins TRBV5-6 to TRBJ2-7; D gene unclear. CDR3 length: 16 residues. Trimming left V 0 bases short and J 0 bases short, with 13 bases between. CDR1 is SGHDT and CDR2 is YYEEEE in the germline V gene. The CDR3 sequence: CASSLASDSFSYEQYF. The CDR3 nucleotides are TGTGCCAGCAGCTTGGCCAGCGACTCCTTCTCCTACGAGCAGTACTTC.

This clonotype has only a few counts. The chain uses TRBV20-1 and TRBJ2-5; 7 nucleotides align to TRBD1. This CDR3 has 15 residues. Germline values: CDR1 DFQATT, CDR2 SNEGSKA (reference sequence). V lost 4 bases to trimming and J lost 5 bases; unmatched junction nucleotides: 13. The CDR3 reads CSAKTSTGVYETQYF. CDR3 bases: TGCAGTGCTAAAACTTCAACAGGGGTTTACGAGACCCAGTACTTC.

The chain is built from TRBV20-1 and TRBJ2-6; D is undetermined. Per the germline V gene, CDR1 is DFQATT and CDR2 is SNEGSKA (reference sequence). The CDR3 is 15 amino acids. Trimming removed 5 bases at V and 2 bases at J, with 13 bases between. CDR3 nucleotides: TGCAGTGCTGAATTAACCTCCACTGGGGCCAACGTCCTGACTTTC. It specifies CSAELTSTGANVLTF.

The chain has TRBV6-5 and TRBJ1-5; D unclear. Trimming cost V 2 bases and J 0 bases, with 5 bases left between them. This CDR3 has 14 residues. Looked up from germline, CDR1 is MNHEY and CDR2 is SVGAGI. DNA for the CDR3: TGTGCCAGCAGTTACGGGCCTAGCAATCAGCCCCAGCATTTT. This gives the protein CASSYGPSNQPQHF.

V gene TRBV19 combines with J gene TRBJ2-1; 10 nucleotides match TRBD2. This CDR3 spans 16 amino acids. V shed 5 bases, J shed 3 bases, and the junction held 7 bases outside the gene matches. Germline V CDR1 and CDR2: LNHDA, SQIVND (reference sequence). CDR3 amino acids: CASSFSLAGGYNEQFF. The CDR3 bases are TGTGCCAGTAGTTTCTCGTTAGCGGGGGGCTACAATGAGCAGTTCTTC.

In this sample, this clonotype turned up many times. J is TRBJ1-2 and V is TRBV4-1; D may be TRBD1 (5 bases). Trimming cost V 4 bases and J 2 bases, with 14 bases left between them. Looked up from germline, CDR1 is MGHRA and CDR2 is YSYEKL. This CDR3 has 15 residues. The CDR3 coding sequence is TGCGCCAGCAGCCCTCGACAGACACAAAACTATGGCTACACCTTC. Translating gives CASSPRQTQNYGYTF.